This TCR beta chain was observed in a study of regulatory T cells in long-lasting Graves disease. The CDR3 sequence is 17 residues long. The V end was cut by 7 bases, the J end by 8 bases, with 29 bases between. The germline CDR1 and CDR2 sequences are LNHDA and SQIVND (reference sequence). Documented time point: persistent/refractory GD, antithyroid drugs over 5 years with positive TRAb. PBMCs provided the RNA from which the TCR library was made. With iRepertoire HTBI primers and Arm-PCR of CDR3 regions, TCR beta libraries were built. TCRdb called the multiplex PCR reads again in MiXCR, with one record for every CDR3 protein. The repertoire includes 400,000 to 600,000 distinct CDR3 sequences, roughly 21% of them detected once, and around 7% sits in the top ten.

The chain carries TRBV19 and TRBJ1-2, with D perhaps TRBD1 (6 bases). This clonotype originated in a female donor with Graves disease. Material: peripheral blood mononuclear cells (PBMCs), obtained when the disease was refractory, from a patient treated with antithyroid drugs. CDR3 in amino acids: CASTQNRVTRSLKGYTF. CDR3 nucleotide sequence: TGTGCCAGTACTCAAAACAGGGTGACACGGAGCCTAAAGGGCTACACCTTC. The full variable domain, completed using reference TRBV19 and TRBJ1-2, is DGGITQSPKYLFRKEGQNVTLSCEQNLNHDAMYWYRQDPGQGLRLIYYSQIVNDFQKGDIAEGYSVSREKKESFPLTVTSAQKNPTAFYLCASTQNRVTRSLKGYTFGSGTRLTVV.